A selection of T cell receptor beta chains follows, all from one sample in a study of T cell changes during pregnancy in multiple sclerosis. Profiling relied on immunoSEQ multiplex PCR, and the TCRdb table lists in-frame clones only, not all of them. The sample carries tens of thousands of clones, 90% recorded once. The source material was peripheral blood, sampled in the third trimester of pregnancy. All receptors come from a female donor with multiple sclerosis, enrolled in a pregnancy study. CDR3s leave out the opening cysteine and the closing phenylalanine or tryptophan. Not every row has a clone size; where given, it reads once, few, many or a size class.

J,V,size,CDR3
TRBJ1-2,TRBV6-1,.,ASTLTGGYGYT
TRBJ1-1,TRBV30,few,ACPTAGNTEAF
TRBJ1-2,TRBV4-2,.,ASSQEREGNYGYT
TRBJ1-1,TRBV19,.,ASSIWAEAF
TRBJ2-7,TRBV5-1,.,ASSARTGRTYEQY
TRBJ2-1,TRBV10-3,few,AISESPGLEAYNEQF
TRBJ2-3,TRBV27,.,ASSLKRGGTDTQY
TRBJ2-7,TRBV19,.,ASIGTGGEQY
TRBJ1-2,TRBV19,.,ASRNTGATLYGYT
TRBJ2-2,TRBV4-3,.,ASSQPSTEDTGELF
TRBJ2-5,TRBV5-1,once,ASSPGGLAGGQETQY
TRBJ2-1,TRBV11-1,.,ASSPTDAWLAGGKEQF
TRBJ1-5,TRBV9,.,ASSVGNEGNQPQH
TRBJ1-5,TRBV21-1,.,ASSKKGVFSQPQH
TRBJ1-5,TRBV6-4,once,ASSPDREGNQPQH
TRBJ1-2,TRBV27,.,ASSLRGYGDRNNYGYT
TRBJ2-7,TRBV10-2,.,ASSEEGLQAAEQY
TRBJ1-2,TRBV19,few,ASGDGYT
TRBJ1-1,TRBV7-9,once,ASSPRWNTEAF
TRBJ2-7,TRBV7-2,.,ASSPAGGGHSYEQY
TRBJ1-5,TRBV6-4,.,ASSAEENQPQH
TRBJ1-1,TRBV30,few,AWSPGDRRIEAF
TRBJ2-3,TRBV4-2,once,ASSRGRWAGDTQY
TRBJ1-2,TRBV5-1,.,ASSPSGDRGYGYT
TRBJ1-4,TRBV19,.,ASTGTGVEKLF
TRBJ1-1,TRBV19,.,ASSIGSRTEAF
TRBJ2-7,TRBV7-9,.,ASSPTVSYEQY
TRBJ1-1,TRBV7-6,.,ASSLGGRETEAF
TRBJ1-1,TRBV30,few,AWSASGTEAF
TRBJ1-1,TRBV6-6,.,ASSYGTGGTEAF
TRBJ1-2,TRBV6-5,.,ASTPGGNGYT
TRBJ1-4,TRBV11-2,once,ASSQRQGTNEKLF
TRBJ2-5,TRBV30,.,AWSTGETQY
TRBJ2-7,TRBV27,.,ASSSWTSSAYEQY
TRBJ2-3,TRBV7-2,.,ASSFWGRATDTQY
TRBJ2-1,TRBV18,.,ASSPTGVRNEQF
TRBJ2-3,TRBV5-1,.,ASSLADRGDTQY
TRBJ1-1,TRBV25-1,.,ASTLRVNTEAF
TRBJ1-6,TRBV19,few,ASSSPPGQTNSPLH
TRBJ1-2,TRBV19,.,ASKQGDYGYT
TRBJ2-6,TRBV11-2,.,ASSLGFGRSSGANVLT